Each of the 16 T cell receptor beta chains below was sequenced from the same sample in a study of CD8 T cells in Susac syndrome. Reverse transcription used roughly 0.5 to 1 ug RNA and random hexamers. TCRdb ran MiXCR on the immunoSEQ multiplex PCR reads and lists one entry per CDR3 protein. The sample yields about 190,000 distinct CDR3 sequences, approximately 95% seen once. Sequencing was carried out using CD8+ T cells from PBMCs. Receptor source: a human donor with Susac syndrome.

The rearrangement joins TRBV20-1 to TRBJ2-1, with D perhaps TRBD2 (6 bases). The CDR3 runs to 14 residues. The V gene's germline CDR1 is DFQATT and CDR2 SNEGSKA (reference sequence). With 3 bases removed from V and 6 bases from J, the gap between germline ends came to 15 bases. The CDR3: CSASASVAPNEQFF. DNA of the CDR3: TGCAGTGCTAGCGCTAGCGTCGCCCCCAATGAGCAGTTCTTC.

The chain uses TRBV29-1 and TRBJ1-3; D gene uncertain. This CDR3 spans 13 amino acids. V shed 7 bases and J shed 0 bases, with 10 bases lying between them. The germline V gene encodes CDR1 SQVTM and CDR2 ANQGSEA. CDR3 sequence (DNA): TGCAGCGCCCGAAGGCCCTCTGGAAACACCATATATTTT. As protein: CSARRPSGNTIYF.

This chain connects TRBV4-1 to TRBJ2-3, with 9 bases aligning to TRBD2. CDR1 and CDR2 (germline): MGHRA, YSYEKL. The trim removed 2 bases at V and 7 bases at J, leaving 7 bases unmatched. This CDR3 has 15 amino acids. The CDR3 bases are TGCGCCAGCAGCCAACTAGCGGGGTCCTTGTATACGCAGTATTTT. Translated: CASSQLAGSLYTQYF.

The rearrangement uses TRBV7-3 and TRBJ2-1; D is uncertain. Trimming stripped 1 base from V and 0 bases from J, with 7 bases between. From germline, CDR1 is SGHTA and CDR2 FQGTGA. This CDR3 has 15 residues. As DNA, the CDR3 is TGTGCCAGCAGCTTAATTGGTAACTCCTACAATGAGCAGTTCTTC. Translating gives CASSLIGNSYNEQFF.

This sequence joins TRBV7-9 and TRBJ2-3; tentative D call: TRBD1 (5 bases). Per germline, CDR1 SEHNR and CDR2 FQNEAQ (reference sequence). The V and J ends lost 11 bases and 2 bases respectively, with 14 bases between them. The length of the CDR3 is 13 residues. The CDR3 sequence: CAAGQGVTDTQYF. CDR3 DNA: TGTGCCGCAGGACAAGGCGTCACAGATACGCAGTATTTT. The variable domain in full, completed from reference TRBV7-9 and TRBJ2-3, reads DTGVSQNPRHKITKRGQNVTFRCDPISEHNRLYWYRQTLGQGPEFLTYFQNEAQLEKSRLLSDRFSAERPKGSFSTLEIQRTEQGDSAMYLCAAGQGVTDTQYFGPGTRLTVL.

This CDR3 is CSVYYNQKNTEAFF. DNA of the CDR3: TGCAGCGTCTACTACAACCAGAAAAACACTGAAGCTTTCTTT. The rearrangement joins TRBV29-1 to TRBJ1-1; D is unresolved. Germline V gene data show CDR1 as SQVTM and CDR2 as ANQGSEA. This CDR3 comprises 14 residues. V was shortened by 6 bases and J by 2 bases, with 16 bases between the two germline ends.

The V gene is TRBV23-1, the J gene TRBJ2-2; D uncertain. TRBV23-1 is assigned to the ORF class and has an uncertain function. This CDR3 is 15 amino acids long. V lost 0 bases and J 0 bases, leaving 5 bases between the germline ends. CDR3 sequence reads: CASSQSGANTGELFF. In nucleotides, the CDR3 is TGCGCCAGCAGTCAATCCGGTGCGAACACCGGGGAGCTGTTTTTT.

CDR3 residues: CASRASGGSQETQYF. CDR3 DNA sequence: TGTGCCAGCAGGGCTAGCGGGGGATCCCAAGAGACCCAGTACTTC. This chain links TRBV9 with TRBJ2-5, with 10 bases fitting TRBD2. Trimming at V came to 5 bases and at J to 1 base, leaving 5 bases not matched to a gene. The germline V gene encodes CDR1 SGDLS and CDR2 YYNGEE. The CDR3 totals 15 residues.

The chain has TRBV12-3 or TRBV12-4 and TRBJ2-5; 8 nucleotides match TRBD2. The CDR3 covers 16 residues. Unmatched junction bases numbered 14, after V lost 7 bases and J lost 4 bases. The CDR3 coding sequence is TGTGCCAGCAACCCGGGGGTCGGGGGGGGCCCAGAGACCCAGTACTTC. It yields the protein CASNPGVGGGPETQYF.

The V and J genes are TRBV27 and TRBJ2-4; 8 bases match TRBD1. CDR3 size: 16 residues. The V segment lost 8 bases and the J segment 3 bases; nucleotides outside the gene matches: 12. Germline CDR1 reads MNHEY; CDR2 reads SMNVEV (reference sequence). This CDR3 reads CASGPQGERGKNIQYF. The CDR3, as DNA: TGTGCCAGCGGGCCACAGGGGGAACGGGGCAAAAACATTCAGTACTTC.

V gene TRBV5-1 combines with J gene TRBJ2-1, with D perhaps given as TRBD1 or TRBD2 (5 bases each). V was cut by 3 bases and J by 3 bases, with 19 bases left in between. The CDR3 length is 17 residues. The V gene's germline CDR1 is SGHRS and CDR2 YFSETQ. The CDR3 protein is CASSSGAGSDLYNEQFF. The CDR3 region has the DNA TGCGCCAGCAGCTCCGGGGCAGGGTCCGATCTCTACAATGAGCAGTTCTTC.

This chain joins TRBV24-1 and TRBJ2-1, with 9 nucleotides matching TRBD1. Germline values: CDR1 KGHDR, CDR2 SFDVKD. J was trimmed by 4 bases and V by 5 bases; bases with no gene match: 8. The CDR3 runs 16 residues. Here the CDR3 DNA reads TGTGCCACCAGTGGGTCTCTGGACAGGGGATACAATGAGCAGTTCTTC. This sequence encodes CATSGSLDRGYNEQFF.

This chain's CDR3 is CASSVGGKGAGTDTQYF. CDR3 nucleotides: TGTGCCAGCAGCGTAGGGGGAAAAGGAGCGGGCACAGATACGCAGTATTTT. The chain has TRBV9 and TRBJ2-3; a weak D match, TRBD2 (5 bases). CDR3 length equals 17 residues. V lost 0 bases and J lost 1, with 15 bases in between. From germline, CDR1 is SGDLS and CDR2 YYNGEE.

The V and J genes are TRBV13 and TRBJ1-6, with a tentative D call TRBD1 (5 bases). The CDR3 consists of 13 residues. Germline-derived CDR1 and CDR2 are PRHDT and FYEKMQ (reference sequence). V gave up 11 bases and J gave up 7 bases, with 15 bases separating them. As DNA, the CDR3 is TGTGCCGGACCCAGGGCTTGCAATTCACCCCTCCACTTT. This codes for CAGPRACNSPLHF.

The chain couples TRBV27 to TRBJ2-1; D gene unclear. The CDR3 length is 13 residues. Trimming took 0 bases from V and 9 from J, leaving 9 bases between them. Germline CDR1 is MNHEY and CDR2 is SMNVEV (reference sequence). CDR3 protein: CASSLSSTAEQFF. CDR3 nucleotide sequence: TGTGCCAGCAGTTTATCTAGTACGGCTGAGCAGTTCTTC.

The J gene is TRBJ2-1, the V gene TRBV5-1, with D tentatively TRBD1 (6 bases). This CDR3 comprises 13 residues. Germline V lookup: CDR1 SGHRS, CDR2 YFSETQ. Trimming pared 2 bases from V and 7 bases from J, leaving 10 bases between. CDR3: CASSFMQGNEQFF. CDR3 DNA sequence: TGCGCCAGCAGCTTCATGCAGGGGAATGAGCAGTTCTTC.